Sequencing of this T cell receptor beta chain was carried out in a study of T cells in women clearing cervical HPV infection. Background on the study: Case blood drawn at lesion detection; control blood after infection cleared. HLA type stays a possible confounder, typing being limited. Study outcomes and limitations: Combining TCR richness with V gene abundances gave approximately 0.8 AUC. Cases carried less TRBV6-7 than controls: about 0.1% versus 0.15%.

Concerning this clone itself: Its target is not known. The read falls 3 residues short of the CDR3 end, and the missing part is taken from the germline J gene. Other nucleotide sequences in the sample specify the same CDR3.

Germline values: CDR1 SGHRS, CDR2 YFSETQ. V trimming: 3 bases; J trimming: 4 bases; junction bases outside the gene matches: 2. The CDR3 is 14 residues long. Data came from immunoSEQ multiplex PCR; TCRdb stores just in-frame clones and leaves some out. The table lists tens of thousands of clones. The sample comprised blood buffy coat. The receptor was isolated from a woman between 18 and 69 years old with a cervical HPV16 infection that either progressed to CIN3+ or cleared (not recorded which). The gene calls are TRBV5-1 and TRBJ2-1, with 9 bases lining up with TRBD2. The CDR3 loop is CASSSAGGYNEQFF. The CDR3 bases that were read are TGCGCCAGCAGCTCGGCGGGGGGGTACAATGAG.